The clone carrying this TCR beta chain appeared a few times. Its matching antigen is unknown. The data were taken from a study of T-cell memory formation after mild COVID-19. Germline values: CDR1 DFQATT, CDR2 SNEGSKA (reference sequence). The length of the CDR3 is 14 residues. V lost 0 bases and J 8 bases, leaving 13 bases between the germline ends. TCRdb reanalysed the 5' RACE reads using MiXCR and keeps one entry per CDR3 protein. Here the sample spans roughly 110,000 distinct CDR3 sequences, over 13% being singletons. Findings and caveats of the study: Of the contracting clones, CD4+ ones lay mainly in CM and EM, and CD8+ ones in EMRA. Prior to infection, memory already included some responding clones, suggesting cross-reactive memory joined. Among clones contracting day 15 to 85, CD4/CD8 was balanced, whereas later expanders leaned CD4+.

The chain is built from TRBV20-1 and TRBJ2-2; tentatively, D is TRBD2 (5 bases). The specimen sequenced was PBMCs or a T cell subset sorted from them (not recorded which). The receptor was isolated from a man between 18 and 29 years old who had mild COVID-19 (a few samples of this study predate the infection). Cell type and time point are not known. The CDR3 here is CSARDLSLAGELFF. DNA for the CDR3: TGCAGTGCTAGAGATCTAAGCTTAGCGGGGGAGCTGTTTTTT.